The 23 T cell receptor beta chains below all came from one sample that was sequenced in a study of beta chain features in type 1 diabetes (dated by TCRdb to 2016 to 2019). Preparation of the library involved the immunoSEQ multiplex PCR assay. The High Capacity cDNA Reverse Transcription Kit was used to reverse transcribe all of the isolated RNA, meaning that expressed TCRB transcripts were what got sequenced. The table comes from immuneACCESS by way of TCRdb, which keeps in-frame sequences with V and J called. Part of the clones is missing from these tables; in studies checked, under half for an unresolved V gene and the rest for unknown reasons. The table for this sample lists more than 300,000 clones; over 12% of them were counted only once. The ten top clones hold about 0.018% of the sample. The specimen was naive CD4+ T cells from blood. The cell subset or site label here, explained by the study, means: true naive CD4+ T cells. The origin of the receptors is a young woman in good health.

Comments on this clone: The same CDR3 arises from other DNA sequences in this sample as well. The CDR3 is CASRGQGSNQPQHF. CDR3 DNA sequence: TGTGCCAGCAGAGGACAGGGATCCAATCAGCCCCAGCATTTT. This chain joins TRBV6-5 and TRBJ1-5, with 8 bases fitting TRBD1. Germline V gives CDR1 MNHEY, CDR2 SVGAGI. The V and J ends lost 6 bases and 3 bases, in that order; junction bases with no gene match: 4. The CDR3 runs to 14 residues.

This clone was detected only a few times. The chain carries TRBV30 and TRBJ2-2; a weak D match, TRBD1 (5 bases). The CDR3 has 15 residues. The V gene lost 4 bases and the J gene lost 5 bases, with 17 bases spanning the gap. The germline CDR1 and CDR2 sequences are GTSNPN and SVGIG (reference sequence). The CDR3 DNA reads as TGTGCCTGGATCTCGGGCCAGGGCCTTACCGGGGAGCTGTTTTTT. Its translation is CAWISGQGLTGELFF.

CDR3 residues: CSVDGQGRNTEAFF. The CDR3 coding sequence is TGCAGCGTTGATGGTCAGGGGCGGAACACTGAAGCTTTCTTT. This sequence joins TRBV29-1 and TRBJ1-1; possible D gene TRBD1, 6 bases. The germline V gene has CDR1 SQVTM and CDR2 ANQGSEA. V gave up 3 bases and J gave up 1 base, with 12 bases separating them. The CDR3 extends over 14 amino acids.

This clone was counted between two and nine times. V usage is TRBV15 and J usage is TRBJ2-5; TRBD2 is a possible D gene (5 bases). The germline V gene has CDR1 LNHNV and CDR2 YYDKDF (reference sequence). V dropped 0 bases and J dropped 2 bases, with 13 bases sitting between them. The CDR3 contains 16 residues. In DNA, the CDR3 is TGTGCCACCAGCAGAGATAGAGCGGCGAATCAAGAGACCCAGTACTTC. It codes for CATSRDRAANQETQYF. Full variable domain (remainder filled in from reference TRBV15 and TRBJ2-5): DAMVIQNPRYQVTQFGKPVTLSCSQTLNHNVMYWYQQKSSQAPKLLFHYYDKDFNNEADTPDNFQSRRPNTSFCFLDIRSPGLGDTAMYLCATSRDRAANQETQYFGPGTRLLVL.

The chain recombines TRBV4-1 with TRBJ2-2, with 7 nucleotides matching TRBD2. CDR1 MGHRA and CDR2 YSYEKL come from the germline V gene. Trimming took 0 bases from V and 3 from J; bases not matched to a gene: 4. This CDR3 comprises 16 residues. The CDR3 sequence is CASSQELGRDTGELFF. The DNA of the CDR3 is TGCGCCAGCAGCCAAGAATTAGGGAGGGACACCGGGGAGCTGTTTTTT.

The CDR3 region has the DNA TGTGCCAGTAGTACCCGACTAGCGGGAGGGTTAGAGACCCAGTACTTC. It translates to CASSTRLAGGLETQYF. This chain connects TRBV19 to TRBJ2-5, with 14 positions matching TRBD2. Germline trimming cut 4 bases from V and 4 bases from J; bases unmatched to any gene: 5. This CDR3 contains 16 residues. The V gene's germline CDR1 is LNHDA and CDR2 SQIVND (reference sequence).

This chain connects TRBV5-1 to TRBJ1-5, with no clear D. Germline values: CDR1 SGHRS, CDR2 YFSETQ. This CDR3 is 15 amino acids long. Between the trimmed V and J ends, which lost 0 bases and 3 bases, there was a span of 10 bases. The DNA for the CDR3 is TGCGCCAGCAGCTTGGCGGCGGGATACAATCAGCCCCAGCATTTT. Amino acids: CASSLAAGYNQPQHF.

The chain recombines TRBV9 with TRBJ2-1; 7 bases match TRBD2. Germline V gene data show CDR1 as SGDLS and CDR2 as YYNGEE. J was trimmed by 7 bases and V by 0 bases; bases with no gene match: 10. The CDR3 extends over 16 amino acids. The DNA of the CDR3 is TGTGCCAGCAGCGTAGGTCTTACTAGCGAGATAAATGAGCAGTTCTTC. The encoded protein is CASSVGLTSEINEQFF.

The chain uses TRBV30 and TRBJ1-4; 10 nucleotides agree with TRBD1. J was trimmed by 7 bases and V by 8 bases; bases with no gene match: 7. The germline V gene encodes CDR1 GTSNPN and CDR2 SVGIG (reference sequence). This CDR3 comprises 13 residues. The CDR3 sequence: CAGRTGGIEKLFF. DNA for the CDR3: TGTGCCGGGCGGACAGGGGGAATTGAAAAACTGTTTTTT.

The table lists this clone with a few counts. The rearrangement uses TRBV28 and TRBJ2-1; 14 bases are shared with TRBD2. The germline gives CDR1 MDHEN, CDR2 SYDVKM. CDR3 length: 14 amino acids. Trimming cost V 8 bases and J 12 bases; bases outside gene matches: 9. The CDR3 DNA sequence: TGTGCCAGCTCTCCGGGACTAGCGGGAGTTGGGCAGTTCTTC. Its protein is CASSPGLAGVGQFF.

This clone has only a few counts. V is TRBV5-1 and J is TRBJ2-2; 8 bases agree with TRBD2. The CDR3 consists of 17 residues. CDR1 SGHRS and CDR2 YFSETQ come from the germline V gene. V shed 4 bases, J shed 1 base, and the junction held 9 bases outside the gene matches. Here the CDR3 DNA reads TGCGCCAGCAGCACCCGAATACTAGCGGAGAACACCGGGGAGCTGTTTTTT. It specifies CASSTRILAENTGELFF.

J is TRBJ2-2 and V is TRBV5-4; 14 nucleotides align to TRBD2. CDR1 is SGHNT and CDR2 is YYREEE in the germline V gene (reference sequence). The CDR3 totals 19 residues. With V trimmed by 4 bases and J by 3 bases, 11 bases remained unmatched. The CDR3 protein is CASSSPGTSGSQYTGELFF. Written as DNA, the CDR3 is TGTGCCAGCAGCAGCCCCGGGACTAGCGGGAGTCAGTACACCGGGGAGCTGTTTTTT. Based on the CDR3 plus reference TRBV5-4 and TRBJ2-2, the full variable domain is ETGVTQSPTHLIKTRGQQVTLRCSSQSGHNTVSWYQQALGQGPQFIFQYYREEENGRGNFPPRFSGLQFPNYSSELNVNALELDDSALYLCASSSPGTSGSQYTGELFFGEGSRLTVL.

CDR3 in amino acids: CASSSSRGYTGELFF. The CDR3 bases are TGTGCCAGCAGCTCAAGCAGGGGTTATACCGGGGAGCTGTTTTTT. V gene TRBV7-2 combines with J gene TRBJ2-2; the D gene is possibly TRBD1 (6 bases). Per the germline V gene, CDR1 is SGHTA and CDR2 is FQGNSA. This CDR3 has 15 residues. V lost 4 bases and J lost 5, with 14 bases in between. The complete variable domain, with remaining parts taken from reference TRBV7-2 and TRBJ2-2, reads GAGVSQSPSNKVTEKGKDVELRCDPISGHTALYWYRQSLGQGLEFLIYFQGNSAPDKSGLPSDRFSAERTGGSVSTLTIQRTQQEDSAVYLCASSSSRGYTGELFFGEGSRLTVL.

This sequence joins TRBV7-9 and TRBJ1-2; 8 positions match TRBD1. The CDR3 totals 13 residues. Per germline, CDR1 SEHNR and CDR2 FQNEAQ (reference sequence). With 5 bases clipped from V and 6 bases from J, the junction kept 5 bases outside the gene matches. For the CDR3, the DNA is TGTGCCAGCAGCCGCCTACAGGGGGATGGCTACACCTTC. This gives the protein CASSRLQGDGYTF.

This clone has a handful of counts. The chain links TRBV30 to TRBJ1-2; D is perhaps TRBD1 (6 bases). CDR1 is GTSNPN, CDR2 SVGIG, per germline (reference sequence). The germline V and J ends were trimmed by 4 bases and 3 bases, with 9 bases remaining between them. CDR3 length equals 12 residues. CDR3 loop: CAWTGAHYGYTF. The CDR3 DNA follows: TGTGCCTGGACAGGGGCTCACTATGGCTACACCTTC.

The rearrangement joins TRBV4-2 to TRBJ1-2, with D tentatively TRBD1 (5 bases). The CDR3 has 14 amino acids. The V gene lost 0 bases and the J gene lost 3 bases, with 8 bases spanning the gap. Germline V gene sequence: CDR1 LGHNA, CDR2 YNFKEQ. CDR3 loop: CASSQDRADYGYTF. CDR3 nucleotide sequence: TGTGCCAGCAGCCAAGACAGGGCGGACTATGGCTACACCTTC.

This clone appeared a few times. The gene calls are TRBV30 and TRBJ2-3; 7 bases line up with TRBD1. Trimming removed 4 bases from V and 5 bases from J; junction bases left unmatched: 3. The CDR3 has 12 residues. Germline values: CDR1 GTSNPN, CDR2 SVGIG (reference sequence). This CDR3 is CAWTGGQDTQYF. CDR3 bases: TGTGCCTGGACAGGGGGACAAGATACGCAGTATTTT.

The gene calls are TRBV7-6 and TRBJ2-7; 7 bases map to TRBD1. V was clipped by 5 bases and J by 1 base; unmatched bases: 5. Germline CDR1 and CDR2: SGHVS and FNYEAQ. The CDR3 runs to 14 residues. DNA of the CDR3: TGTGCCAGCAGCCTCCGACAGGGATCCTACGAGCAGTACTTC. Translation gives CASSLRQGSYEQYF.

J is TRBJ2-1 and V is TRBV4-1; D not certain. CDR3 size: 13 residues. V was pared by 4 bases and J by 9 bases, with 13 bases between. The V gene's germline CDR1 is MGHRA and CDR2 YSYEKL. The CDR3 bases are TGCGCCAGCAGCCCCCGGTCTTTCTCTGAGCAGTTCTTC. Its protein product is CASSPRSFSEQFF.

Only a few counts were recorded for this clone. The chain carries TRBV7-9 and TRBJ2-5; perhaps TRBD1 as D (5 bases). V was cut by 5 bases and J by 3 bases, with 13 bases left in between. Germline V lookup: CDR1 SEHNR, CDR2 FQNEAQ (reference sequence). The CDR3 is 14 residues long. CDR3 in amino acids: CASSRRTNEETQYF. The CDR3 nucleotides are TGTGCCAGCAGCCGACGGACAAACGAAGAGACCCAGTACTTC.

The table lists this clone with a few counts. The rearrangement links TRBV27 to TRBJ2-3; the D gene is possibly TRBD1 (5 bases). Germline values: CDR1 MNHEY, CDR2 SMNVEV (reference sequence). The V end lost 2 bases, the J end lost 4 bases, and 10 bases lay between the germline ends. The CDR3 runs 14 residues. The CDR3 is CASSLRQGSDTQYF. The CDR3 coding sequence is TGTGCCAGCAGTTTACGGCAGGGTTCAGATACGCAGTATTTT.

The chain has TRBV29-1 and TRBJ1-1; D unclear. The CDR3 length is 12 residues. From germline, CDR1 is SQVTM and CDR2 ANQGSEA. Trimming pared 7 bases from V and 3 bases from J, leaving 12 bases between. The CDR3 spells CSARPGDTEAFF. CDR3 DNA: TGCAGCGCCCGGCCGGGAGACACTGAAGCTTTCTTT.

The V call is TRBV18, the J call TRBJ1-2; tentative D call: TRBD1 (5 bases). The CDR3 runs 13 residues. Germline-derived CDR1 and CDR2 are KGHSH and LQKENI. Trimming took off 2 bases at V and 3 bases at J, with 7 bases between the two ends. In nucleotides, the CDR3 is TGTGCCAGCTCACCAGGGGGGGACTATGGCTACACCTTC. This gives the protein CASSPGGDYGYTF.